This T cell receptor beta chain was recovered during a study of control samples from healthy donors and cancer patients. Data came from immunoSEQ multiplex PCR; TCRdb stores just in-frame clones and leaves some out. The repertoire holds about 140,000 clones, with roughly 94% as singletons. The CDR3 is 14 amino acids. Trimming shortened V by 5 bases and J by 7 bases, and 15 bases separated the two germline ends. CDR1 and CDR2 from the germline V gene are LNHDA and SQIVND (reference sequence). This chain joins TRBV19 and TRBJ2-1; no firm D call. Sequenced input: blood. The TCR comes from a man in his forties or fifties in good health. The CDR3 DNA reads TGTGCCAGTAGTGCCCTCGTAGAGAGGAATGAGCAGTTCTTC. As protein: CASSALVERNEQFF.